A single T cell receptor beta chain is shown here with its context. No antigen is known for it. The sample belongs to a study of T cell responses to AZD1222 COVID-19 vaccine. Findings of the study overall: Donors were largely white British and mainly female; clonal diversity was possibly underestimated. A reported finding is that nearly half of spike-specific TCRs target unmutated variant regions. Repertoire sampling happened only post peak T cell response.

TCRdb keeps only in-frame clones here, not all; method: immunoSEQ multiplex PCR. The table has approximately 84,000 clones, about 80% seen once; the top ten hold approximately 1.3%. The germline V gene encodes CDR1 MNHEY and CDR2 SMNVEV (reference sequence). This CDR3 comprises 14 residues. V lost 6 bases and J lost 0, with 11 bases in between. This sample comprised peripheral blood, obtained 28 days after the second AZD1222 dose. This chain uses TRBV27 with TRBJ1-1; the D is unclear. The sequence derives from an adult who received the AZD1222 COVID-19 vaccine. CDR3 DNA sequence: TGTGCCAGCAGCCAAGTTACTTTGAACACTGAAGCTTTCTTT. Its protein is CASSQVTLNTEAFF.